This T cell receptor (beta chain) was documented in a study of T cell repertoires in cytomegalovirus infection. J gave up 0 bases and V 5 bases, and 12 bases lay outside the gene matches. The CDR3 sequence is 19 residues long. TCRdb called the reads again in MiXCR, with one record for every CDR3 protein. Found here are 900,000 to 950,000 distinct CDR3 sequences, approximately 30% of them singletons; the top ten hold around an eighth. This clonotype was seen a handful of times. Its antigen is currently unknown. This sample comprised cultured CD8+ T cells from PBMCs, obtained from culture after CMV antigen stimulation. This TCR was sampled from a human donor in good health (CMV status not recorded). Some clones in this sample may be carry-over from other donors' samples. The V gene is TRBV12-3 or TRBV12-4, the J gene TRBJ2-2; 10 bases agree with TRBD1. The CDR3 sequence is CASSGGQGSVIPNTGELFF. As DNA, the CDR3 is TGTGCCAGCAGTGGGGGACAGGGGTCGGTAATTCCGAACACCGGGGAGCTGTTTTTT.